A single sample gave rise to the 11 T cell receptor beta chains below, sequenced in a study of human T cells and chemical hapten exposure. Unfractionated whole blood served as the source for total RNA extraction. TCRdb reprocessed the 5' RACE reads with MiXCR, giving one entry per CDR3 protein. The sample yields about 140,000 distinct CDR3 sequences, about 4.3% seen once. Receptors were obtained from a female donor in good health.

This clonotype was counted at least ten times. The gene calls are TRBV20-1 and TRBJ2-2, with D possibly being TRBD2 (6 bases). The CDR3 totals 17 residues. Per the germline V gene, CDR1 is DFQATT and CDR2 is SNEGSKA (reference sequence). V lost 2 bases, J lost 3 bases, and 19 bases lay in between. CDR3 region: CSARFEGGVTYTGELFF. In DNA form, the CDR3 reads TGCAGTGCTAGATTTGAAGGCGGGGTTACGTACACCGGGGAGCTGTTTTTT.

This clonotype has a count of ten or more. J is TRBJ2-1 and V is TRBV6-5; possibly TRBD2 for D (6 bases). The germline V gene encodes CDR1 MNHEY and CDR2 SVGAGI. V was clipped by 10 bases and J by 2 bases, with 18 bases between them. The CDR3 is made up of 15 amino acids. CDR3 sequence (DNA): TGTGCCACTCACTCGAGGAGGGGCACCTACAATGAGCAGTTCTTC. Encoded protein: CATHSRRGTYNEQFF.

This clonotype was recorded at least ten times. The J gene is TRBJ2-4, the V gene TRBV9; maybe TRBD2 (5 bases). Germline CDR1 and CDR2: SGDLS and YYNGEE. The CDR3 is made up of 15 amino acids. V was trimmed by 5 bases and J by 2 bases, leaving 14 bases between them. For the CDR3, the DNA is TGTGCCAGCAGTCAGGCCCGGGATCCCAAAAACATTCAGTACTTC. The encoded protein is CASSQARDPKNIQYF.

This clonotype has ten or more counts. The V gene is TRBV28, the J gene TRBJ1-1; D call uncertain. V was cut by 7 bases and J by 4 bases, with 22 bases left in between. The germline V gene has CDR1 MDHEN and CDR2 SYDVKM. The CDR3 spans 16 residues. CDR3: CASKTMYGEKGTEAFF. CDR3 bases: TGTGCCAGCAAGACGATGTACGGGGAGAAGGGCACTGAAGCTTTCTTT.

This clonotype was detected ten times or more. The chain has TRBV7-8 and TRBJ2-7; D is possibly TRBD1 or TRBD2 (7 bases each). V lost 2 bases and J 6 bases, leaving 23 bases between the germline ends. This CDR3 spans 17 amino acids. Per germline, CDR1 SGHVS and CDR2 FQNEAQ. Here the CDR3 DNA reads TGTGCCAGCAGCTTAAGACTCATCGGGGCAGGGGGGGGCGAGCAGTACTTC. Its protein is CASSLRLIGAGGGEQYF. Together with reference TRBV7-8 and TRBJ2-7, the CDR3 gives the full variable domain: GAGVSQSPRYKVAKRGQDVALRCDPISGHVSLFWYQQALGQGPEFLTYFQNEAQLDKSGLPSDRFFAERPEGSVSTLKIQRTQQEDSAVYLCASSLRLIGAGGGEQYFGPGTRLTVT.

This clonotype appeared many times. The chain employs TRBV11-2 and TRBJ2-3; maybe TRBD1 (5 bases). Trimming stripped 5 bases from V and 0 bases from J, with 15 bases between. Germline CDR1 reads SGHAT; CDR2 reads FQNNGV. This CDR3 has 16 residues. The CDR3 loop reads CASSPWQGTSTDTQYF. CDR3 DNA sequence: TGTGCCAGCAGCCCCTGGCAGGGCACTAGCACAGATACGCAGTATTTT.

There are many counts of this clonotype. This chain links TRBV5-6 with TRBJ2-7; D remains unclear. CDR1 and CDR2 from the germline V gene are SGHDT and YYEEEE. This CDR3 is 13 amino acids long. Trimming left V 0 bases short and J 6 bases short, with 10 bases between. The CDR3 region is CASSLEGFGEQYF. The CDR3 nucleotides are TGTGCCAGCAGCTTGGAAGGGTTCGGCGAGCAGTACTTC.

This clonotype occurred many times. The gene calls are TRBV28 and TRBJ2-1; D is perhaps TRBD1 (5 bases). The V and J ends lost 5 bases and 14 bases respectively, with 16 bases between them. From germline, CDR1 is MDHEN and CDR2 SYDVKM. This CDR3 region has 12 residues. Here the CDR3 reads CASSATREEKFF. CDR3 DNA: TGTGCCAGCAGTGCTACCAGGGAAGAAAAGTTCTTC. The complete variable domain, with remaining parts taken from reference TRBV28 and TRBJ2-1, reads DVKVTQSSRYLVKRTGEKVFLECVQDMDHENMFWYRQDPGLGLRLIYFSYDVKMKEKGDIPEGYSVSREKKERFSLILESASTNQTSMYLCASSATREEKFFGPGTRLTVL.

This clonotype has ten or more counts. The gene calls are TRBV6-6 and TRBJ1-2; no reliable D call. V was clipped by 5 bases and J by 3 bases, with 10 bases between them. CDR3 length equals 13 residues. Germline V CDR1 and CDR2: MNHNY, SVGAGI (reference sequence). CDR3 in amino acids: CASSTGGDYGYTF. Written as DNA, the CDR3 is TGTGCCAGCAGTACGGGCGGGGACTATGGCTACACCTTC.

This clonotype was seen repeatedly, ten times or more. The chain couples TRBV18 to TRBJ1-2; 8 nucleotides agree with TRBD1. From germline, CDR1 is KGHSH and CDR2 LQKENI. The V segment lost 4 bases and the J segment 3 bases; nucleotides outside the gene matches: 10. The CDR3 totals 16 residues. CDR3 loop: CASSRSGDRGDYGYTF. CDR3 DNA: TGTGCCAGCTCACGTTCCGGAGACAGGGGAGACTATGGCTACACCTTC.

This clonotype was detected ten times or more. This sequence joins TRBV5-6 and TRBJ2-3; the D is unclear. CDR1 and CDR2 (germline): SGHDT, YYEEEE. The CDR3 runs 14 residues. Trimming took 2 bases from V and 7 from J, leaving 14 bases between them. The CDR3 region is CASSFQSTGNTQYF. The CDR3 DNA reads TGTGCCAGCAGCTTTCAATCGACGGGTAATACGCAGTATTTT.